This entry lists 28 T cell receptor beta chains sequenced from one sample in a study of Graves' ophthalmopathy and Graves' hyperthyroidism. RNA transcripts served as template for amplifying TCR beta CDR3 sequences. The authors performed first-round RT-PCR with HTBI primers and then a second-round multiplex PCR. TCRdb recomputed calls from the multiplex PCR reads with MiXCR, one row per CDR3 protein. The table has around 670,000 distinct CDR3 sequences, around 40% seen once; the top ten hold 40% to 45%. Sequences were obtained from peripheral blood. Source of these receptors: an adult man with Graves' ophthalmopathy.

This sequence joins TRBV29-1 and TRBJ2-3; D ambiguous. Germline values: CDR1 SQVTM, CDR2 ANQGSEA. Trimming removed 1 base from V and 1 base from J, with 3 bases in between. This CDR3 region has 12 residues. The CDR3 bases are TGCAGCGTTGAAGGTGGCACAGATACGCAGTATTTT. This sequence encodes CSVEGGTDTQYF.

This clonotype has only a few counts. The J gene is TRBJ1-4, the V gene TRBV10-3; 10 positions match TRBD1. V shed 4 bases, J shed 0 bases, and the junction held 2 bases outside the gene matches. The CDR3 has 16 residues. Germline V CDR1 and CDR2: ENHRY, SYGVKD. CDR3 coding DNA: TGTGCCATCAGTGGGGGGACAGGGGCAACTAATGAAAAACTGTTTTTT. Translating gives CAISGGTGATNEKLFF.

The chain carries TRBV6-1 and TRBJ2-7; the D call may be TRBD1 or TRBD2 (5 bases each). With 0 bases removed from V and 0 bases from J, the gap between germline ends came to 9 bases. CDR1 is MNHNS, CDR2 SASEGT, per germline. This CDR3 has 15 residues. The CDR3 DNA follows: TGTGCCAGCAGTGAAGCGGCAGGGAGCTCCTACGAGCAGTACTTC. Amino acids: CASSEAAGSSYEQYF.

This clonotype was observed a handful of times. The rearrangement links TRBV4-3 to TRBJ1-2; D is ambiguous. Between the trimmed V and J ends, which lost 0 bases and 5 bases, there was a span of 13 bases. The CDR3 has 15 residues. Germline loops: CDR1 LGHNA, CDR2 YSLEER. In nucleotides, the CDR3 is TGCGCCAGCAGCCAAGAGAGGAGGACGGCTTATGGCTACACCTTC. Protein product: CASSQERRTAYGYTF.

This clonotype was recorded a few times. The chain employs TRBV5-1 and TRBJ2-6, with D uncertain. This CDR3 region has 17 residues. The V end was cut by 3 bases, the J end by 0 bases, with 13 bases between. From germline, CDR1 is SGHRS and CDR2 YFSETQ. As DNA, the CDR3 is TGCGCCAGCAGCTCCCGGACCCTAAACTCTGGGGCCAACGTCCTGACTTTC. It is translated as CASSSRTLNSGANVLTF.

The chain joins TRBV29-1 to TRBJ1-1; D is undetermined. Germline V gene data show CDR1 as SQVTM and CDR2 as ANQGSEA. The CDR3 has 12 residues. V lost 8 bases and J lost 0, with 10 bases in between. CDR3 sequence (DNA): TGCAGCCAAGGCAGATTGAACACTGAAGCTTTCTTT. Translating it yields CSQGRLNTEAFF.

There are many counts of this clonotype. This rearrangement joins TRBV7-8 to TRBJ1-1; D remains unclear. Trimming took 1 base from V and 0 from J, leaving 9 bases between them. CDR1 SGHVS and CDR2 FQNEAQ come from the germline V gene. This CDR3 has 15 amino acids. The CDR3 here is CASSLGPILNTEAFF. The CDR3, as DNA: TGTGCCAGCAGCTTAGGGCCAATCTTGAACACTGAAGCTTTCTTT.

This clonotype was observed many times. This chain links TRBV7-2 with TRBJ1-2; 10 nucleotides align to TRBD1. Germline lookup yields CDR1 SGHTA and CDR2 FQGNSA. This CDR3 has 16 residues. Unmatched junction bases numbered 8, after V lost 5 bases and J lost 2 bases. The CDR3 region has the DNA TGTGCCAGCAGCGGGGGGGGACAGGGGAAAAACTATGGCTACACCTTC. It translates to CASSGGGQGKNYGYTF.

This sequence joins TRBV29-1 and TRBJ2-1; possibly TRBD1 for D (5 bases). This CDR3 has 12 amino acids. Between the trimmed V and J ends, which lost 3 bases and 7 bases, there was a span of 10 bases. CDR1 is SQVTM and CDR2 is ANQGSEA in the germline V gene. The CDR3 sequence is CSVDQGLNEQFF. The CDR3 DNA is TGCAGCGTTGATCAGGGTTTGAATGAGCAGTTCTTC.

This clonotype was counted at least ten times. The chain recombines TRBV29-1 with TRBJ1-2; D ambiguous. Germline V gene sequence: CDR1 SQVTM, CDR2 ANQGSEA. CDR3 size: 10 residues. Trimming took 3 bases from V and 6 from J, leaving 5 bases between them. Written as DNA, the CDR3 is TGCAGCGTTGACGAGGATGGCTACACCTTC. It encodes CSVDEDGYTF.

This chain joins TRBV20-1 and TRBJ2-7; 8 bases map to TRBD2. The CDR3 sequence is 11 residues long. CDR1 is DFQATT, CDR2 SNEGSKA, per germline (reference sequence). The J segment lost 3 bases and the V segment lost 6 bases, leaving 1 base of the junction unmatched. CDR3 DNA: TGCAGTGCCGGGGGGGTCTACGAGCAGTACTTC. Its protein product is CSAGGVYEQYF.

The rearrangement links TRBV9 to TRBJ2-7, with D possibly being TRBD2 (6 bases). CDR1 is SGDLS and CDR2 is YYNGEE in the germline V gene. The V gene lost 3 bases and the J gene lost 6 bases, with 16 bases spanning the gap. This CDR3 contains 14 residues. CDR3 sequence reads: CASSARLVSSEQYF. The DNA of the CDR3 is TGTGCCAGCAGCGCCAGACTAGTTTCTAGCGAGCAGTACTTC.

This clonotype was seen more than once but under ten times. CDR3 DNA sequence: TGTGCCAGCAGCTCGACAGGGGGCCTCTCAGAGACCCAGTACTTC. As protein: CASSSTGGLSETQYF. The gene calls are TRBV9 and TRBJ2-5; 10 bases fit TRBD1. Germline CDR1 and CDR2: SGDLS and YYNGEE. V lost 4 bases and J lost 4; bases outside the gene matches: 7. The CDR3 covers 15 residues.

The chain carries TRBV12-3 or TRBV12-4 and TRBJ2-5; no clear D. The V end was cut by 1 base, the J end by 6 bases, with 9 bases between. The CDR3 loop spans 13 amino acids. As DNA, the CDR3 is TGTGCCAGCAGTTTAGATCGGCTACAGACCCAGTACTTC. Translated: CASSLDRLQTQYF.

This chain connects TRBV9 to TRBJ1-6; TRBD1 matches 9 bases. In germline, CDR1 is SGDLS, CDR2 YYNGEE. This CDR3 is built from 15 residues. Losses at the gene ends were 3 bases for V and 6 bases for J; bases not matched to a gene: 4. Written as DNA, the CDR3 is TGTGCCAGCAGCGGAGGGACAGGGTTTAATTCACCCCTCCACTTT. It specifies CASSGGTGFNSPLHF.

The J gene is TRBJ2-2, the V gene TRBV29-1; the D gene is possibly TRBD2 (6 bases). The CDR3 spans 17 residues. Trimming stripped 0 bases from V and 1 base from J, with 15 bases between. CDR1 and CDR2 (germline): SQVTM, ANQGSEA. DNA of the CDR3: TGCAGCGTTGAAGATCCCTGGGCGGGGAAGAACACCGGGGAGCTGTTTTTT. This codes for CSVEDPWAGKNTGELFF.

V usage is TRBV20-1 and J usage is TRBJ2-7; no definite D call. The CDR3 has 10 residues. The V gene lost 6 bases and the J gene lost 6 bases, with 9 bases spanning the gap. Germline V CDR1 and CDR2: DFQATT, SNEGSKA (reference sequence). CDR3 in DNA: TGCAGTGCCTTTGGGCTCGAGCAGTACTTC. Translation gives CSAFGLEQYF.

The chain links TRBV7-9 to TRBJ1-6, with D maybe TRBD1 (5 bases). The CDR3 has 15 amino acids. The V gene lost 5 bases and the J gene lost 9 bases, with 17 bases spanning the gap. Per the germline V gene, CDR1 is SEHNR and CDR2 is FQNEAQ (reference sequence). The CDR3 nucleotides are TGTGCCAGCAGCCCCTTGCCCGGGACTTTTTCACCCCTCCACTTT. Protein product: CASSPLPGTFSPLHF.

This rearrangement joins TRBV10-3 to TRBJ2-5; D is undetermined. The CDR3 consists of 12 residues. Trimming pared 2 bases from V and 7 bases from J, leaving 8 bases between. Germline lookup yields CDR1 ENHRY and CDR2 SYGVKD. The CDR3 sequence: CAISELAGTQYF. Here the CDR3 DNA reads TGTGCCATCAGTGAGCTGGCAGGGACCCAGTACTTC.

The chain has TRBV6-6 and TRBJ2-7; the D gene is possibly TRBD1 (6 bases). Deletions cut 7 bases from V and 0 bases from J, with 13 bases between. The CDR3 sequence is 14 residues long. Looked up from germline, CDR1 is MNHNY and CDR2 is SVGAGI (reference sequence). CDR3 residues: CASIRGSSSYEQYF. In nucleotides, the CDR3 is TGTGCCAGCATAAGGGGGTCATCCTCCTACGAGCAGTACTTC.

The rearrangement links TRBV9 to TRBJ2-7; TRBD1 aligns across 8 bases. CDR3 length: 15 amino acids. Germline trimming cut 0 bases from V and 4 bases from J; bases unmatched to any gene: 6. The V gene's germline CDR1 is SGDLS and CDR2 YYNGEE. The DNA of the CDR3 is TGTGCCAGCAGCGTAGGGGCAGGGGGCTGGTACGAGCAGTACTTC. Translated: CASSVGAGGWYEQYF.

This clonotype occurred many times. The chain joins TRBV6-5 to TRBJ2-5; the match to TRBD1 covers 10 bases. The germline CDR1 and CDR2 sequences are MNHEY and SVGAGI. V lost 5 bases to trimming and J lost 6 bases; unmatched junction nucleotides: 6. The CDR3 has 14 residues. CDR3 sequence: CASSTTGGAKTQYF. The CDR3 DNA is TGTGCCAGCAGTACGACAGGGGGCGCGAAGACCCAGTACTTC.

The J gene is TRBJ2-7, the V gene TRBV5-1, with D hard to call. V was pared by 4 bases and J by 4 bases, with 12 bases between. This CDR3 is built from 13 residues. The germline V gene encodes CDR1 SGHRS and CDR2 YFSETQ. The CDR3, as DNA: TGCGCCAGCAGCCTGCGGCCGGCTTACGAGCAGTACTTC. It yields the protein CASSLRPAYEQYF.

Here the CDR3 reads CASSLMGGGTDTQYF. The CDR3 nucleotides read TGTGCCAGCAGTTTAATGGGGGGAGGCACAGATACGCAGTATTTT. The chain recombines TRBV12-3 or TRBV12-4 with TRBJ2-3, with D possibly TRBD2 on 6 matching bases. The CDR3 is made up of 15 amino acids. The V and J ends lost 2 bases and 1 base respectively, with 10 bases between them.

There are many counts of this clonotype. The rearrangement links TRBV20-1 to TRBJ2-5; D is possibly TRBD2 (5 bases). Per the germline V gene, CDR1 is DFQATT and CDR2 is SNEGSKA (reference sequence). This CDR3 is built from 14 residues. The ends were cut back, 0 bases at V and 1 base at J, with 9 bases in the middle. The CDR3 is CSARDPSGQETQYF. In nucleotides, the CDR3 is TGCAGTGCTAGAGATCCAAGCGGCCAAGAGACCCAGTACTTC.

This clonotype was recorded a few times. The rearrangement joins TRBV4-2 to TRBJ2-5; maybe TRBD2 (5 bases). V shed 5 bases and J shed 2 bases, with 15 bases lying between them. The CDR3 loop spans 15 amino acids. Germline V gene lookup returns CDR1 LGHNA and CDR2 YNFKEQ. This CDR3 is CASSRKDGDQETQYF. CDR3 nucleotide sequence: TGTGCCAGCAGCAGAAAAGACGGGGATCAAGAGACCCAGTACTTC.

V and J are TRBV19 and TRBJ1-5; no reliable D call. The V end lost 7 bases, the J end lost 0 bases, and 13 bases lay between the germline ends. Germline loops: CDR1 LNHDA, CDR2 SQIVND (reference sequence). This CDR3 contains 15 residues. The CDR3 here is CASNIQSYSNQPQHF. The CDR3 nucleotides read TGTGCCAGTAACATTCAGAGCTATAGCAATCAGCCCCAGCATTTT.

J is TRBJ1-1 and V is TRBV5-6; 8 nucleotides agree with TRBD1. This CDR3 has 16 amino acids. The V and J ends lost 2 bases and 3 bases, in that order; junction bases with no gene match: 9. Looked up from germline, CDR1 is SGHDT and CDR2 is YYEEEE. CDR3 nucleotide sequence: TGTGCCAGCAGCTTAGAGGCCCAGGGGGCGGACACTGAAGCTTTCTTT. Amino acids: CASSLEAQGADTEAFF.